A single sample is the source of the 18 T cell receptor beta chains below, sequenced in a study of T-cell memory formation after mild COVID-19. Each CDR3 protein gets one entry after TCRdb re-called the 5' RACE reads with MiXCR. The sample lists 85,000 to 120,000 distinct CDR3 sequences, over 15% occurring once. Sequenced sample: PBMCs or a T cell subset sorted from them (not recorded which). These receptors all stem from an adult woman who had mild COVID-19 (a few samples of this study predate the infection). Cell type and time point are not known.

Regarding this clonotype: This may be a read error: a much more frequent sequence differs by one nucleotide. The rearrangement joins TRBV6-6 to TRBJ1-1, with D unclear. V was shortened by 5 bases and J by 0 bases, with 7 bases between the two germline ends. This CDR3 has 13 amino acids. Germline V gives CDR1 MNHNY, CDR2 SVGAGI (reference sequence). CDR3 residues: CASSPTVNTEAFF. Written as DNA, the CDR3 is TGTGCCAGCAGTCCGACCGTGAACACTGAAGCTTTCTTT.

The rearrangement uses TRBV2 and TRBJ1-1; tentatively, D is TRBD1 (5 bases). Germline lookup yields CDR1 SNHLY and CDR2 FYNNEI. This CDR3 contains 16 residues. V lost 4 bases and J lost 3, with 18 bases in between. The CDR3 sequence: CASSVGSKGEDTEAFF. In DNA form, the CDR3 reads TGTGCCAGCAGTGTGGGGTCCAAAGGGGAGGACACTGAAGCTTTCTTT. Variable domain in full (rest from reference TRBV2 and TRBJ1-1): EPEVTQTPSHQVTQMGQEVILRCVPISNHLYFYWYRQILGQKVEFLVSFYNNEISEKSEIFDDQFSVERPDGSNFTLKIRSTKLEDSAMYFCASSVGSKGEDTEAFFGQGTRLTVV.

This clonotype was seen only once. V and J are TRBV9 and TRBJ1-1, with a weak D call TRBD1 (6 bases). The length of the CDR3 is 14 residues. The germline CDR1 and CDR2 sequences are SGDLS and YYNGEE. V was cut by 0 bases and J by 1 base, with 7 bases left in between. DNA of the CDR3: TGTGCCAGCAGCGTAGAGACAGGGAACACTGAAGCTTTCTTT. Translating gives CASSVETGNTEAFF.

This clonotype turned up a few times. The CDR3 here is CSARERDGNTEAFF. CDR3 in DNA: TGCAGTGCTAGGGAGCGGGACGGGAACACTGAAGCTTTCTTT. The J gene is TRBJ1-1, the V gene TRBV20-1; D possibly corresponds to TRBD1 (5 bases). Germline loops: CDR1 DFQATT, CDR2 SNEGSKA (reference sequence). The CDR3 is made up of 14 amino acids. Trimming took 3 bases from V and 1 from J, leaving 12 bases between them.

J is TRBJ2-3 and V is TRBV9; no clear D gene. The CDR3 is made up of 14 amino acids. Between the trimmed V and J ends, which lost 0 bases and 5 bases, there was a span of 10 bases. Looked up from germline, CDR1 is SGDLS and CDR2 is YYNGEE. DNA of the CDR3: TGTGCCAGCAGCGTAGCGTCAGTTGGAGATACGCAGTATTTT. Amino acids: CASSVASVGDTQYF.

The table lists this clonotype with a few counts. The chain couples TRBV4-1 to TRBJ1-6, with TRBD1 matching 7 bases. The CDR3 is 14 residues long. The junction had 6 bases not matched to a gene; V was cut back by 6 bases and J by 7 bases. Germline CDR1 and CDR2: MGHRA and YSYEKL. DNA of the CDR3: TGCGCCAGCAGACAGGGGACACCCAATTCACCCCTCCACTTT. Protein sequence: CASRQGTPNSPLHF.

This clonotype was counted between two and nine times. Likely a read error: the CDR3 ends without its conserved phenylalanine or tryptophan. The chain carries TRBV29-1 and TRBJ2-7; the match to TRBD1 covers 7 bases. CDR1 SQVTM and CDR2 ANQGSEA come from the germline V gene. With V trimmed by 2 bases and J by 2 bases, 3 bases remained unmatched. This CDR3 is built from 13 residues. CDR3 sequence reads: CSVETGEAYEQYL. CDR3 coding DNA: TGCAGCGTTGAAACAGGGGAAGCCTACGAGCAGTACCTC.

The rearrangement uses TRBV5-1 and TRBJ2-3; D might be TRBD1 (5 bases). The V gene lost 2 bases and the J gene lost 1 base, with 11 bases spanning the gap. This CDR3 is built from 15 residues. Germline CDR1 reads SGHRS; CDR2 reads YFSETQ. CDR3 region: CASSLGQGGTDTQYF. In nucleotides, the CDR3 is TGCGCCAGCAGCTTAGGGCAGGGCGGCACAGATACGCAGTATTTT.

The table lists this clonotype with many counts. The chain is built from TRBV6-2 or TRBV6-3 and TRBJ1-1; 9 bases match TRBD1. CDR1 is MNHEY and CDR2 is SVGEGT in the germline V gene. Germline trimming cut 7 bases from V and 3 bases from J; bases unmatched to any gene: 6. This CDR3 region has 14 residues. The DNA of the CDR3 is TGTGCCAGCACCCTGACAGGGGGGCACACTGAAGCTTTCTTT. It specifies CASTLTGGHTEAFF.

This clonotype was seen only a few times. The rearrangement joins TRBV24-1 to TRBJ2-1; TRBD1 is a possible D gene (7 bases). The CDR3 covers 15 residues. The germline CDR1 and CDR2 sequences are KGHDR and SFDVKD. Trimming pared 4 bases from V and 9 bases from J, leaving 18 bases between. The CDR3 reads CATSDPDREASEQFF. For the CDR3, the DNA is TGTGCCACCAGTGACCCCGACAGGGAGGCGAGTGAGCAGTTCTTC.

The rearrangement links TRBV3-1 to TRBJ1-1; tentative D call: TRBD1 (5 bases). CDR1 is LGHDT and CDR2 is YNNKEL in the germline V gene (reference sequence). Trimming took off 1 base at V and 0 bases at J, with 15 bases between the two ends. The length of the CDR3 is 17 residues. The CDR3 DNA reads TGTGCCAGCAGCCAAGCCAGACGACAGAAGGTGAACACTGAAGCTTTCTTT. It encodes CASSQARRQKVNTEAFF.

This chain joins TRBV9 and TRBJ1-1; weak D call: TRBD1 (5 bases). Trimming cost V 4 bases and J 3 bases, with 16 bases left between them. The CDR3 spans 15 residues. The germline gives CDR1 SGDLS, CDR2 YYNGEE. CDR3 in DNA: TGTGCCAGCAGCCCCTTCAAGGGAGGGGACACTGAAGCTTTCTTT. It translates to CASSPFKGGDTEAFF.

This clonotype showed up just once. This sequence joins TRBV30 and TRBJ2-5; D is unresolved. Trimming left V 2 bases short and J 2 bases short, with 9 bases between. The CDR3 extends over 13 amino acids. Germline CDR1 GTSNPN, CDR2 SVGIG (reference sequence). The CDR3 loop is CAWSLYSQETQYF. For the CDR3, the DNA is TGTGCCTGGAGTCTGTACAGTCAAGAGACCCAGTACTTC.

The gene calls are TRBV7-6 and TRBJ2-7; possible D gene TRBD1, 6 bases. The germline V and J ends were trimmed by 5 bases and 0 bases, with 11 bases remaining between them. The V gene's germline CDR1 is SGHVS and CDR2 FNYEAQ. The CDR3 runs 14 residues. CDR3 bases: TGTGCCAGCAGCCCCCGGGACAACTCCTACGAGCAGTACTTC. The encoded protein is CASSPRDNSYEQYF. Together with reference TRBV7-6 and TRBJ2-7, the CDR3 gives the full variable domain: GAGVSQSPRYKVTKRGQDVALRCDPISGHVSLYWYRQALGQGPEFLTYFNYEAQQDKSGLPNDRFSAERPEGSISTLTIQRTEQRDSAMYRCASSPRDNSYEQYFGPGTRLTVT.

The chain is built from TRBV19 and TRBJ2-1; 7 bases are a match to TRBD2. The V and J ends lost 0 bases and 4 bases, in that order; junction bases with no gene match: 9. The CDR3 has 17 amino acids. The germline CDR1 and CDR2 sequences are LNHDA and SQIVND (reference sequence). This CDR3 reads CASSIDQGGPIYNEQFF. In DNA, the CDR3 is TGTGCCAGTAGTATAGATCAGGGAGGGCCAATATACAATGAGCAGTTCTTC.

The chain carries TRBV6-2 or TRBV6-3 and TRBJ2-7; D not resolved. Trimming removed 7 bases from V and 6 bases from J, with 10 bases in between. The CDR3 sequence is 11 residues long. Germline V gene data show CDR1 as MNHEY and CDR2 as SVGEGT. CDR3 sequence reads: CASTFRFEQYF. CDR3 nucleotides: TGTGCCAGCACCTTCAGGTTCGAGCAGTACTTC.

The chain recombines TRBV7-9 with TRBJ2-7; D uncertain. The CDR3 consists of 15 residues. The V gene lost 1 base and the J gene lost 2 bases, with 12 bases spanning the gap. CDR1 SEHNR and CDR2 FQNEAQ come from the germline V gene (reference sequence). In nucleotides, the CDR3 is TGTGCCAGCAGCTTAGAAGGGCGGTCAACCTACGAGCAGTACTTC. Translation gives CASSLEGRSTYEQYF. Full variable domain (outside the CDR3, taken from reference TRBV7-9 and TRBJ2-7): DTGVSQNPRHKITKRGQNVTFRCDPISEHNRLYWYRQTLGQGPEFLTYFQNEAQLEKSRLLSDRFSAERPKGSFSTLEIQRTEQGDSAMYLCASSLEGRSTYEQYFGPGTRLTVT.

The chain combines TRBV13 with TRBJ1-2; the D gene is possibly TRBD1 (5 bases). CDR1 PRHDT and CDR2 FYEKMQ come from the germline V gene (reference sequence). Trimming stripped 4 bases from V and 13 bases from J, with 31 bases between. The CDR3 runs 17 residues. The DNA of the CDR3 is TGTGCCAGCAGCTACCAACGACGGGAAGGAGGGGACCTGTGCTGCACCTTC. Residues: CASSYQRREGGDLCCTF.